Below are 5 T cell receptor beta chains sequenced from a single sample in a study of blood T cell repertoires in COVID-19. Here immunoSEQ multiplex PCR was the method, and the copy in TCRdb shows in-frame clones only, minus some. The repertoire consists of about 180,000 clones, with 70% to 90% occurring once and the leading ten covering 9.5% to 13%. The specimen was peripheral blood. The receptors originated from a human donor with active or convalescent COVID-19. The donor label of this sample is uncertain.

This chain joins TRBV5-4 and TRBJ2-3, with a weak D call TRBD2 (6 bases). The CDR3 runs to 14 residues. Germline assignment: CDR1 SGHNT and CDR2 YYREEE (reference sequence). The ends were cut back, 1 base at V and 5 bases at J, with 11 bases in the middle. Here the CDR3 reads CASSLQSGGDTQYF. CDR3 DNA: TGTGCCAGCAGCTTGCAATCCGGGGGAGATACGCAGTATTTT.

This chain uses TRBV4-3 with TRBJ2-7; TRBD2 agrees at 9 bases. Germline CDR1 is LGHNA and CDR2 is YSLEER. Trimming at V came to 0 bases and at J to 7 bases, leaving 1 base not matched to a gene. The CDR3 sequence is 13 residues long. The CDR3 is CASSQEAGGEQYF. DNA for the CDR3: TGCGCCAGCAGCCAAGAGGCGGGGGGGGAGCAGTACTTC.

This clone was found once. The CDR3: CASRMSSGNTIYF. The DNA of the CDR3 is TGTGCCAGCAGGATGAGCTCTGGAAACACCATATATTTT. This chain uses TRBV12-3 or TRBV12-4 with TRBJ1-3; D unresolved. This CDR3 is built from 13 residues. Trimming pared 6 bases from V and 0 bases from J, leaving 6 bases between.

The V gene is TRBV30, the J gene TRBJ1-5, with a weak D call TRBD1 (5 bases). V was shortened by 3 bases and J by 2 bases, with 26 bases between the two germline ends. The germline CDR1 and CDR2 sequences are GTSNPN and SVGIG (reference sequence). The CDR3 loop spans 19 amino acids. The CDR3 loop is CAWSPERVWGTGGNQPQHF. The CDR3 nucleotides read TGTGCCTGGAGCCCCGAACGGGTGTGGGGGACGGGGGGCAATCAGCCCCAGCATTTT.

J is TRBJ2-7 and V is TRBV29-1; the D is unclear. CDR1 is SQVTM and CDR2 is ANQGSEA in the germline V gene. The CDR3 has 13 residues. The V gene lost 4 bases and the J gene lost 5 bases, with 15 bases spanning the gap. The CDR3 DNA follows: TGCAGCGTTGCATGGCAGGAAAGGCACGAGCAGTACTTC. It specifies CSVAWQERHEQYF.